This T cell receptor (beta chain) derives from a study of shared clonotypes between healthy human individuals. Study results and caveats: An effect of sequencing depth on clonotype sharing among donors was expected.

Data came from immunoSEQ multiplex PCR; TCRdb stores just in-frame clones and leaves some out. The table has 560,000 or so clones, approximately 96% seen once. The CDR3 contains 16 residues. J lost 5 bases, V lost 4 bases, and 10 bases had no gene match. Germline loops: CDR1 SGHDT, CDR2 YYEEEE. As defined, naive CD8 cells were CD45RO-negative and positively selected for CCR7, with terminally differentiated effector memory CD45RA+ cells excluded. Worth noting for this clone: Its antigen is as yet unknown.

Material: naive CD8+ T cells sorted from blood. J is TRBJ2-1 and V is TRBV5-6; TRBD2 matches at 9 bases. This clonotype was obtained from a woman aged 25 to 39 in good health. The DNA of the CDR3 is TGTGCCAGCAGCCCATGGGCGGGAGGGCCGAACAATGAGCAGTTCTTC. Translated, it gives CASSPWAGGPNNEQFF.